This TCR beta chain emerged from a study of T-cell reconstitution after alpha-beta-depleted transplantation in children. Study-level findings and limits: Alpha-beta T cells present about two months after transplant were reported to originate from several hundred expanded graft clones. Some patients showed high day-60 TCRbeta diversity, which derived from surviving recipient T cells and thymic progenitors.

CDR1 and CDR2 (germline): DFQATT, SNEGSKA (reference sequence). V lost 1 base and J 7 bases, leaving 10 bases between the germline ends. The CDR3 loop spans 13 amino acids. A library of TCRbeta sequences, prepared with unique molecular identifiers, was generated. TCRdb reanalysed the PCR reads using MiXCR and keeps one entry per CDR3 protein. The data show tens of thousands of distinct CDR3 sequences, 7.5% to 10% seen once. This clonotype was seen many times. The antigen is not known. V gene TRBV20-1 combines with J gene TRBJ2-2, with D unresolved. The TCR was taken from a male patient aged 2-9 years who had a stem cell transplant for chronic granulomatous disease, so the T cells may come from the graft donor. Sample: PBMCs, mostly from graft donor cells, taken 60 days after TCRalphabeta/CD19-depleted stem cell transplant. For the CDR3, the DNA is TGCAGTGCTAGAGTTCAGGTTATCGGGGAGCTGTTTTTT. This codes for CSARVQVIGELFF.